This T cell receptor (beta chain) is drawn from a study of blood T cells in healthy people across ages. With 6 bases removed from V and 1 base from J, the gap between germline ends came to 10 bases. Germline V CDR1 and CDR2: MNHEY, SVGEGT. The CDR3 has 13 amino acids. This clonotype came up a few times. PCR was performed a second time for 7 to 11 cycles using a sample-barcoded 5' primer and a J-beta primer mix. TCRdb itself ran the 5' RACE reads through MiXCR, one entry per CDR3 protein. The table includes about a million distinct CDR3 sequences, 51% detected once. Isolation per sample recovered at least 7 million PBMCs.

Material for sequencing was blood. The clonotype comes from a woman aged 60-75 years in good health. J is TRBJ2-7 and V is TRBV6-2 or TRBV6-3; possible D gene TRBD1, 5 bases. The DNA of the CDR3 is TGTGCCAGCAGCCGCAGGGATTCCTACGAGCAGTACTTC. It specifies CASSRRDSYEQYF.